A single sample gave rise to the 3 T cell receptor beta chains below, sequenced in a study of cytomegalovirus exposure and HLA in healthy donors. The PCR employed 60 Vbeta primers together with 13 Jbeta primers. TCRdb's table, derived via immunoSEQ multiplex PCR, lists solely in-frame clones and lacks some. In the table there are over 150,000 clones, 75% of which are singletons. Sequenced: PBMCs. Receptor source: a male donor in good health and CMV-seronegative.

The chain recombines TRBV7-2 with TRBJ2-2, with D possibly being TRBD1 (6 bases). V gave up 3 bases and J gave up 6 bases, with 17 bases separating them. This CDR3 region has 16 residues. The V gene's germline CDR1 is SGHTA and CDR2 FQGNSA. The CDR3 is CASSLDRPKGSGELFF. The CDR3 nucleotides read TGTGCCAGCAGCTTGGACAGACCGAAAGGGTCCGGGGAGCTGTTTTTT.

This clone was found a few times. This chain joins TRBV9 and TRBJ2-7; 9 bases agree with TRBD1. This CDR3 contains 16 residues. The germline V gene encodes CDR1 SGDLS and CDR2 YYNGEE. V was pared by 3 bases and J by 4 bases, with 11 bases of the junction left unmatched. As DNA, the CDR3 is TGTGCCAGCAGCGAGGGACAGGGATTGAGGGGGTACGAGCAGTACTTC. This sequence encodes CASSEGQGLRGYEQYF. The entire variable domain, with the rest obtained from reference TRBV9 and TRBJ2-7, is as follows: DSGVTQTPKHLITATGQRVTLRCSPRSGDLSVYWYQQSLDQGLQFLIQYYNGEERAKGNILERFSAQQFPDLHSELNLSSLELGDSALYFCASSEGQGLRGYEQYFGPGTRLTVT.

This chain joins TRBV7-9 and TRBJ2-6, with a possible D match to TRBD2 (7 bases). CDR1 and CDR2 from the germline V gene are SEHNR and FQNEAQ (reference sequence). Trimming removed 6 bases at V and 0 bases at J, with 18 bases between. The CDR3 covers 18 residues. CDR3 residues: CASSFDGGAISGANVLTF. The CDR3 DNA sequence: TGTGCCAGCAGTTTTGATGGGGGGGCTATCTCTGGGGCCAACGTCCTGACTTTC.